Sequencing of this T cell receptor beta chain was carried out in a study of blood T cell repertoires in COVID-19. Study summary: The analysed material was cDNA or gDNA that came from T cells, B-cell-depleted T cells, or PBMCs.

Participants' reported clinical history set cohort assignment. The study counted Cohort 3 donors as recovered given two negative PCRs, clearance, or symptom resolution. The length of the CDR3 is 15 residues. From germline, CDR1 is SGHTA and CDR2 FQGTGA. The J segment lost 2 bases and the V segment lost 6 bases, leaving 6 bases of the junction unmatched. Measured with immunoSEQ multiplex PCR; TCRdb has only the in-frame clones, and not every one. The sample holds over 250,000 clones, 80% to 90% seen once. The sequenced material came from PBMCs or T cells enriched from blood (not recorded which). This clonotype originated in a young woman who had recovered from COVID-19. The chain couples TRBV7-3 to TRBJ2-3; TRBD2 agrees at 9 bases. DNA for the CDR3: TGTGCCAGCAGTTCCAGCGGGGGGCCCACAGATACGCAGTATTTT. This gives the protein CASSSSGGPTDTQYF.